The 5 T cell receptor beta chains listed next were all sequenced from one sample in a study of T cell repertoires in cytomegalovirus infection. TCRdb processed the reads anew with MiXCR; each CDR3 protein has one entry. The table shows approximately 120,000 distinct CDR3 sequences, with less than 30% occurring only once. Their target antigens are unknown. The specimen comprised CD8+ T cells from cultured PBMCs, sampled from culture after CMV antigen stimulation. These receptors were collected from a human donor in good health (CMV status not recorded). Some clones in this sample may be carry-over from other donors' samples.

This clonotype was seen at least ten times. The chain links TRBV7-9 to TRBJ2-7; 10 bases fit TRBD1. The CDR3 covers 18 residues. The ends lost 7 bases at V and 3 bases at J; junction bases unmatched: 18. The germline CDR1 and CDR2 sequences are SEHNR and FQNEAQ (reference sequence). The CDR3 DNA sequence: TGTGCCAGCACCATCACCGGGACAGGGGACGCCTTGGACTACGAGCAGTACTTC. Amino acids: CASTITGTGDALDYEQYF.

The sample holds a few counts of this clonotype. The genes are TRBV6-5 and TRBJ2-7; D remains ambiguous. Germline V gene sequence: CDR1 MNHEY, CDR2 SVGAGI. V was shortened by 5 bases and J by 2 bases, with 10 bases between the two germline ends. This CDR3 is built from 13 residues. The CDR3 DNA follows: TGTGCCAGCAGTCCCTCCTCCCCCTACGAGCAGTACTTC. It yields the protein CASSPSSPYEQYF.

The table lists this clonotype with a few counts. The V and J genes are TRBV15 and TRBJ2-6; D gene ambiguous. Germline-derived CDR1 and CDR2 are LNHNV and YYDKDF (reference sequence). V was trimmed by 4 bases and J by 0 bases, leaving 10 bases between them. The CDR3 has 16 amino acids. CDR3 DNA sequence: TGTGCCACCAGCAATCACACCTTCTCTGGGGCCAACGTCCTGACTTTC. Its protein is CATSNHTFSGANVLTF. Full variable domain (remainder filled in from reference TRBV15 and TRBJ2-6): DAMVIQNPRYQVTQFGKPVTLSCSQTLNHNVMYWYQQKSSQAPKLLFHYYDKDFNNEADTPDNFQSRRPNTSFCFLDIRSPGLGDTAMYLCATSNHTFSGANVLTFGAGSRLTVL.

The chain uses TRBV7-2 and TRBJ2-7; tentatively, D is TRBD1 (6 bases). Germline loops: CDR1 SGHTA, CDR2 FQGNSA. The CDR3 consists of 15 residues. Trimming removed 1 base from V and 0 bases from J, with 10 bases in between. The CDR3 here is CASSLGGLSSYEQYF. The DNA for the CDR3 is TGTGCCAGCAGCTTAGGGGGGCTTAGCTCCTACGAGCAGTACTTC.

The gene calls are TRBV6-2 or TRBV6-3 and TRBJ2-1; 8 nucleotides align to TRBD2. CDR3 length: 15 residues. Germline-derived CDR1 and CDR2 are MNHEY and SVGEGT. Trimming cost V 0 bases and J 15 bases; bases outside gene matches: 13. CDR3 nucleotides: TGTGCCAGCAGTTACTCGAATGAAGTAGCGGGGAGCCTGTTCTTC. Its translation: CASSYSNEVAGSLFF.